One sample yielded the 4 T cell receptor beta chains listed below, sequenced in a study of T cell responses to AZD1222 COVID-19 vaccine. Some clones are missing from TCRdb's copy, which holds only in-frame ones; the method was immunoSEQ multiplex PCR. The sample holds roughly 150,000 clones, roughly nine tenths seen once. Here the sequenced sample was peripheral blood, taken 28 days after the second AZD1222 dose. Receptors originate from an adult who received the AZD1222 COVID-19 vaccine.

This clone has more than one count but fewer than ten. The gene calls are TRBV5-1 and TRBJ1-5, with a weak D call TRBD1 (5 bases). The germline CDR1 and CDR2 sequences are SGHRS and YFSETQ. The CDR3 sequence is 14 residues long. The V end lost 4 bases, the J end lost 4 bases, and 12 bases lay between the germline ends. CDR3 nucleotide sequence: TGCGCCAGCAGCCCATCCGGGGGGAATCAGCCCCAGCATTTT. Its translation is CASSPSGGNQPQHF.

At least ten counts were recorded for this clone. The same CDR3 is also encoded by other DNA sequences in this sample. This rearrangement joins TRBV19 to TRBJ1-6, with D possibly matching TRBD1 (6 bases). The V end lost 2 bases, the J end lost 3 bases, and 8 bases lay between the germline ends. Germline CDR1 is LNHDA and CDR2 is SQIVND (reference sequence). This CDR3 has 15 amino acids. The CDR3 DNA reads TGTGCCAGTAGTATAACAGGGAGCTATAATTCACCCCTCCACTTT. Its protein is CASSITGSYNSPLHF.

The CDR3 loop reads CASSGGAKNIQYF. In DNA, the CDR3 is TGTGCCAGCAGCGGGGGAGCCAAAAACATTCAGTACTTC. The chain joins TRBV7-2 to TRBJ2-4; D may be TRBD1 or TRBD2 (5 bases each). The CDR3 totals 13 residues. Trimming removed 5 bases from V and 0 bases from J, with 5 bases in between. CDR1 is SGHTA and CDR2 is FQGNSA in the germline V gene.

To note about this clone: At one end the junction does not follow the germline gene, possibly because of a read error. The rearrangement joins TRBV10-3 to TRBJ1-1; TRBD1 is a possible D gene (5 bases). The CDR3 is 15 residues long. Germline V gene data show CDR1 as ENHRY and CDR2 as SYGVKD. For the CDR3, the DNA is TGTGCCATCAGTGAGTCGGGGGGTGAGAACACTAAAGCTTTCTTT. Translated, it gives CAISESGGENTKAFF.